What follows are 26 T cell receptor beta chains derived from one specimen sequenced in a study of blood T cells in healthy people across ages. The use of a sample-barcoded 5' primer and a J-beta primer mix characterized a second PCR of 7 to 11 cycles. TCRdb ran MiXCR on the 5' RACE reads and lists one entry per CDR3 protein. In the table there are approximately 1,700,000 distinct CDR3 sequences, roughly two fifths of which are singletons. The specimen was blood. These receptors were taken from a human donor in good health.

This chain's CDR3 is CASRQGESYEQYF. CDR3 DNA sequence: TGCGCCAGCCGACAGGGGGAGTCCTACGAGCAGTACTTC. This chain connects TRBV5-1 to TRBJ2-7, with 9 nucleotides matching TRBD1. This CDR3 region has 13 residues. Germline values: CDR1 SGHRS, CDR2 YFSETQ. J lost 1 base, V lost 7 bases, and 3 bases had no gene match.

This clonotype was observed many times. The V and J genes are TRBV6-5 and TRBJ1-2, with TRBD1 matching 7 bases. Germline loops: CDR1 MNHEY, CDR2 SVGAGI. V lost 6 bases, J lost 4 bases, and 5 bases stayed unmatched. This CDR3 comprises 13 residues. CDR3 DNA sequence: TGTGCCAGCAGCGTGGGACAGTCCTATGGCTACACCTTC. Translated: CASSVGQSYGYTF.

The chain joins TRBV7-2 to TRBJ1-2, with D perhaps TRBD1 (5 bases). Germline V CDR1 and CDR2: SGHTA, FQGNSA. This CDR3 is 14 amino acids long. V was cut by 2 bases and J by 7 bases, with 14 bases left in between. The CDR3 protein is CASSLPRGMVGYTF. CDR3 nucleotides: TGTGCCAGCAGCTTACCGAGGGGTATGGTTGGCTACACCTTC.

The genes are TRBV20-1 and TRBJ1-2; D is unclear. This CDR3 has 14 residues. CDR1 DFQATT and CDR2 SNEGSKA come from the germline V gene (reference sequence). V gave up 0 bases and J gave up 8 bases, with 16 bases separating them. The chain's CDR3 is CSARDSLSSRGYTF. The CDR3 coding sequence is TGCAGTGCTAGAGATAGCCTATCTTCTAGGGGCTACACCTTC.

The chain joins TRBV7-2 to TRBJ2-1; the D is unclear. Trimming stripped 5 bases from V and 9 bases from J, with 11 bases between. Per the germline V gene, CDR1 is SGHTA and CDR2 is FQGNSA. This CDR3 has 12 amino acids. CDR3 DNA: TGTGCCAGCAGCGCTCAGATTGGTGAGCAGTTCTTC. Its protein is CASSAQIGEQFF.

This clonotype has a handful of counts. This chain uses TRBV20-1 with TRBJ2-7; perhaps D is TRBD1 or TRBD2 (5 bases each). This CDR3 comprises 16 residues. Trimming removed 0 bases from V and 1 base from J, with 16 bases in between. Germline CDR1 reads DFQATT; CDR2 reads SNEGSKA (reference sequence). In DNA form, the CDR3 reads TGCAGTGCTAGAGAAGTTTTGGGGCGGGTTTCCTACGAGCAGTACTTC. It specifies CSAREVLGRVSYEQYF.

V and J are TRBV7-3 and TRBJ2-1; D is tentatively TRBD1 or TRBD2 (5 bases each). V gave up 5 bases and J gave up 9 bases, with 14 bases separating them. This CDR3 has 13 residues. Germline V gene lookup returns CDR1 SGHTA and CDR2 FQGTGA. CDR3 loop: CASSRGQDTEQFF. The CDR3 bases are TGTGCCAGCAGCAGAGGGCAGGACACTGAGCAGTTCTTC.

This chain links TRBV5-1 with TRBJ2-2, with a tentative D call TRBD1 (5 bases). CDR3 length: 14 residues. V lost 5 bases and J lost 3, with 11 bases in between. The germline gives CDR1 SGHRS, CDR2 YFSETQ. CDR3 DNA: TGCGCCAGCAGAAAGACAGACGACACCGGGGAGCTGTTTTTT. Its protein product is CASRKTDDTGELFF.

The genes are TRBV18 and TRBJ2-1, with D possibly TRBD2 on 6 matching bases. There are 15 residues in the CDR3. Trimming pared 3 bases from V and 3 bases from J, leaving 12 bases between. Germline assignment: CDR1 KGHSH and CDR2 LQKENI. The CDR3 bases are TGTGCCAGCTCACCCTCGGGGGTCAACTACAATGAGCAGTTCTTC. The encoded protein is CASSPSGVNYNEQFF.

This clonotype was counted only a few times. V usage is TRBV20-1 and J usage is TRBJ2-7, with TRBD1 matching 9 bases. This CDR3 contains 14 residues. Germline V gives CDR1 DFQATT, CDR2 SNEGSKA (reference sequence). Germline trimming cut 3 bases from V and 5 bases from J; bases unmatched to any gene: 8. In DNA, the CDR3 is TGCAGTGCTAGGACCGGGACAGGGAATCACGAGCAGTACTTC. Amino acid sequence: CSARTGTGNHEQYF.

The CDR3 nucleotides are TGTGCCAGCAGTTCGGCCGGACTAGGGAAGAATGAGCAGTTCTTC. It yields the protein CASSSAGLGKNEQFF. The chain couples TRBV6-2 or TRBV6-3 to TRBJ2-1; 7 positions match TRBD2. V dropped 4 bases and J dropped 7; count of bases not matched to a gene: 10. The CDR3 consists of 15 residues. CDR1 is MNHEY, CDR2 SVGEGT, per germline.

There are a few counts of this clonotype. J is TRBJ2-1 and V is TRBV20-1, with D perhaps TRBD1 or TRBD2 (5 bases each). This CDR3 region has 14 residues. Looked up from germline, CDR1 is DFQATT and CDR2 is SNEGSKA (reference sequence). V was clipped by 2 bases and J by 3 bases, with 11 bases between them. CDR3 nucleotide sequence: TGCAGTGCTAGATATCTGGGGGTCTACAATGAGCAGTTCTTC. This sequence encodes CSARYLGVYNEQFF.

The J gene is TRBJ2-2, the V gene TRBV7-6, with D perhaps TRBD1 (5 bases). The CDR3 contains 16 residues. Germline lookup yields CDR1 SGHVS and CDR2 FNYEAQ. The germline V and J ends were trimmed by 1 base and 10 bases, with 19 bases remaining between them. CDR3 protein: CASSLVWLGAGEELFF. The CDR3, as DNA: TGTGCCAGCAGCTTAGTCTGGTTAGGGGCAGGAGAGGAGCTGTTTTTT.

The genes are TRBV20-1 and TRBJ2-1; no clear D. This CDR3 spans 17 amino acids. The germline CDR1 and CDR2 sequences are DFQATT and SNEGSKA (reference sequence). V shed 5 bases and J shed 0 bases, with 20 bases lying between them. The CDR3 protein is CSAPPARLGSSYNEQFF. The CDR3 bases are TGCAGTGCTCCCCCTGCCAGACTCGGCAGCTCCTACAATGAGCAGTTCTTC.

The rearrangement links TRBV7-2 to TRBJ2-7; no firm D call. CDR3 length: 14 amino acids. CDR1 is SGHTA and CDR2 is FQGNSA in the germline V gene. The ends were cut back, 3 bases at V and 4 bases at J, with 13 bases in the middle. The CDR3 sequence: CASSLGGPRYEQYF. The CDR3 region has the DNA TGTGCCAGCAGCTTGGGCGGACCGCGATACGAGCAGTACTTC. The full variable domain, completed using reference TRBV7-2 and TRBJ2-7, is GAGVSQSPSNKVTEKGKDVELRCDPISGHTALYWYRQSLGQGLEFLIYFQGNSAPDKSGLPSDRFSAERTGGSVSTLTIQRTQQEDSAVYLCASSLGGPRYEQYFGPGTRLTVT.

The sample holds one count of this clonotype. This sequence joins TRBV7-8 and TRBJ1-4, with unresolved D. V dropped 7 bases and J dropped 8 bases, with 29 bases sitting between them. This CDR3 contains 18 residues. Germline values: CDR1 SGHVS, CDR2 FQNEAQ. CDR3 amino acids: CASTPYLPGHPTREKLFF. The CDR3 DNA reads TGTGCCAGCACGCCCTATCTACCGGGCCACCCAACTAGAGAAAAACTGTTTTTT.

The chain is built from TRBV7-9 and TRBJ2-1; D perhaps matches TRBD1 (6 bases). CDR1 and CDR2 (germline): SEHNR, FQNEAQ (reference sequence). The CDR3 contains 14 residues. Trimming took off 1 base at V and 14 bases at J, with 18 bases between the two ends. The CDR3 reads CASSLGFMGTSEFF. The CDR3, as DNA: TGTGCCAGCAGCTTAGGTTTTATGGGGACATCGGAGTTCTTC.

This clonotype was seen only a few times. The gene calls are TRBV7-9 and TRBJ1-5; 12 bases line up with TRBD1. With 5 bases clipped from V and 8 bases from J, the junction kept 4 bases outside the gene matches. The germline V gene has CDR1 SEHNR and CDR2 FQNEAQ (reference sequence). The length of the CDR3 is 14 residues. The CDR3 protein is CASSTGQGAEPQHF. CDR3 DNA: TGTGCCAGCAGCACGGGACAGGGGGCTGAGCCCCAGCATTTT.

This clonotype was seen a few times. The germline gene is not matched at one end of the junction; a read error may be the cause. This chain links TRBV2 with TRBJ1-1; unclear D gene. Germline V gene data show CDR1 as SNHLY and CDR2 as FYNNEI. The CDR3 has 13 residues. The DNA of the CDR3 is TGCGCCAGCCGGCTTTATACGGGAACTGAAGCTTTCTTT. Translating it yields CASRLYTGTEAFF.

This clonotype has more than one count but fewer than ten. V usage is TRBV4-3 and J usage is TRBJ2-7; D may be TRBD2 (5 bases). Germline V lookup: CDR1 LGHNA, CDR2 YSLEER. CDR3 size: 15 residues. Trimming shortened V by 1 base and J by 1 base, and 11 bases separated the two germline ends. DNA of the CDR3: TGCGCCAGCAGCCAAGTCCTAGCCGAATCCTACGAGCAGTACTTC. Translated, it gives CASSQVLAESYEQYF.

The chain joins TRBV30 to TRBJ1-2; D may be TRBD1 (5 bases). Germline CDR1 is GTSNPN and CDR2 is SVGIG (reference sequence). The CDR3 loop spans 14 amino acids. Trimming cost V 2 bases and J 6 bases, with 16 bases left between them. The CDR3 region is CAWSFQGTSNGYTF. The CDR3 DNA reads TGTGCCTGGAGTTTCCAGGGTACGAGTAATGGCTACACCTTC.

The chain carries TRBV28 and TRBJ1-2, with D hard to call. The germline CDR1 and CDR2 sequences are MDHEN and SYDVKM. This CDR3 is 13 amino acids long. Trimming left V 11 bases short and J 4 bases short, with 17 bases between. CDR3: CASQFETFYGYTF. The CDR3 bases are TGTGCCTCTCAATTCGAGACCTTCTATGGCTACACCTTC.

Many counts were recorded for this clonotype. V is TRBV14 and J is TRBJ2-3, with D perhaps assigned TRBD1 or TRBD2 (5 bases each). V lost 3 bases and J lost 1, with 14 bases in between. The CDR3 covers 16 residues. Germline V gives CDR1 SGHDN, CDR2 FVKESK. The CDR3 DNA reads as TGTGCCAGCAGCCAGCCTTCCTTGGGGGGCACAGATACGCAGTATTTT. Residues: CASSQPSLGGTDTQYF.

This clonotype turned up a few times. The rearrangement joins TRBV4-2 to TRBJ1-1; tentatively, D is TRBD1 (6 bases). CDR3 size: 14 residues. The V end was cut by 4 bases, the J end by 3 bases, with 12 bases between. Germline V gene data show CDR1 as LGHNA and CDR2 as YNFKEQ. This CDR3 reads CASSRRTADTEAFF. The DNA for the CDR3 is TGTGCCAGCAGCCGGAGGACAGCCGACACTGAAGCTTTCTTT.

A word on this clonotype: The germline gene is not matched at one end of the junction; a read error may be the cause. The rearrangement links TRBV10-3 to TRBJ2-7, with D maybe TRBD2 (5 bases). The CDR3 sequence is 14 residues long. Germline V lookup: CDR1 ENHRY, CDR2 SYGVKD. CDR3 DNA: TGTGCCATCAGTGGAGGGCTTCCCCTGGACGAGCATTACTTC. Its translation: CAISGGLPLDEHYF.

The chain is built from TRBV6-1 and TRBJ2-7, with a tentative D call TRBD1 (5 bases). V lost 4 bases and J 2 bases, leaving 15 bases between the germline ends. In germline, CDR1 is MNHNS, CDR2 SASEGT. The CDR3 totals 15 residues. CDR3 sequence reads: CASSVESHRPYEQYF. CDR3 DNA: TGTGCCAGCAGTGTTGAAAGTCACAGGCCCTACGAGCAGTACTTC.